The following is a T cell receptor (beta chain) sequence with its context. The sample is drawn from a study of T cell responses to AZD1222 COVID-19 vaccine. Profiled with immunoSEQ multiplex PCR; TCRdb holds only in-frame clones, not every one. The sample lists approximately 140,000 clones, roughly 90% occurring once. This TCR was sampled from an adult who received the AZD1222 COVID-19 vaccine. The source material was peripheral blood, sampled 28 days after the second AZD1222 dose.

This CDR3 is CASSLNGIMNTEAFF. The CDR3 coding sequence is TGTGCCAGCAGCTTAAACGGAATCATGAACACTGAAGCTTTCTTT. The rearrangement links TRBV7-8 to TRBJ1-1; D uncertain. Germline V CDR1 and CDR2: SGHVS, FQNEAQ. The V and J ends lost 2 bases and 0 bases respectively, with 10 bases between them. This CDR3 comprises 15 residues.